The clone carrying this TCR beta chain has just a few counts. The germline gives CDR1 SEHNR, CDR2 FQNEAQ (reference sequence). Trimming removed 5 bases at V and 2 bases at J, with 9 bases between. This CDR3 spans 13 amino acids. The source of the sample is a study of beta chain features in type 1 diabetes. Whole-study context: The number of sorted cells examined across all samples was under 130,000,000.

Purities in excess of 95% were seen in all sorted populations. TCRB transcripts that were expressed got sequenced, as all of the isolated RNA had been reverse transcribed. Here immunoSEQ multiplex PCR was the method, and the copy in TCRdb shows in-frame clones only, minus some. The table shows more than 300,000 clones, with around 12% occurring only once. The V gene is TRBV7-9, the J gene TRBJ1-1; D may be TRBD1 (5 bases). The receptor was isolated from a young man in good health. The sequencing input was naive CD4+ T cells from blood. The CDR3 nucleotides are TGTGCCAGCAGCAATCAGGGCAACACTGAAGCTTTCTTT. Protein sequence: CASSNQGNTEAFF.